This T cell receptor (beta chain) is from a study of blood T cells in healthy people across ages (dated by TCRdb to between 2014 and 2016). Regarding the research as a whole: In model experiments, template switching captured roughly one uniquely barcoded TCR beta cDNA molecule for every two T cells. The study measured age-related changes in TCR beta repertoire diversity using deep sequencing normalized with unique cDNA molecular identifiers. Four age groups were formed from the donors: young (average about 15 years), middle-aged (around 37), aged (over 55) and long-lived (82). Donors of different ages were randomly distributed across sequencing lanes to avoid experimental bias. For two donors (one aged 18 to 29 and one aged 80 or older), the study analyzed two additional independent replicas of 1 million unique cDNA reads from the same blood draw. General conclusions and limits of the study: Because donor CMV infection status was unknown, age-related changes in expanded clonotypes were potentially confounded. The long-lived group showed more naive CD4+ T cells, fewer expanded clones and increased TCR diversity than the aged group, suggesting age selection. There was a strong correlation between observed TCR beta diversity and the percentage of naive T cells measured by flow cytometry. Observed TCR beta diversity per million T cells fell roughly linearly with age, and a significant reduction was already apparent by age around 40. Estimates of total diversity from one million sequenced T cells were regarded as lower bounds and underestimates. Bulk unsorted PBMC profiling prevented conclusive comparison of naive and antigen-experienced compartments.

In regard to this clonotype: Its binding antigen is unknown. No much larger clonotype is one base removed from it; base qualities were not supplied.

Library preparation employed 5' RACE. Sequencing took place on an Illumina HiSeq 2500. A second PCR of roughly 6 to 11 cycles was performed with a sample-barcoded 5' primer and a J-beta primer mix. A template-switch 5' adaptor carrying 12 random nucleotides introduced a unique molecular identifier onto each TCR beta cDNA molecule. At least 2.5 million CDR3-containing paired-end reads were obtained from each sample. The Mint cDNA synthesis kit, primed by a TRBC-specific oligonucleotide, was used to synthesize first-strand cDNA from all RNA. Following uracil-DNA glycosylase treatment, all cDNA underwent a first 18-cycle PCR with the universal primers M1SS and BC2_uni_R. The source study handled its data this way. Each sample was normalized by randomly selecting 1 million high-quality reads, each carrying a distinct molecular identifier. Reads with shared molecular identifiers were discarded instead of being binned into consensus sequences. CDR3 identification, clonotype clustering and error correction used MiTCR with a Q25 quality threshold and the strictest error-elimination algorithm. Lower-bound total TCR beta diversity was estimated with a nonparametric unseen species model using Euler transformation. The public reads were run again by TCRdb, first through fastp at Q25 and then through MiXCR, and only productive beta chains were kept. CDR3 protein sequences are deduplicated, and each keeps its most common genes and DNA. TCRdb assigned the V and J calls; the authors' analysis was not used. Recorded for this sample are approximately 820,000 distinct CDR3 sequences; about 42% of them occurred a single time. The ten largest clones take up approximately 20% of the sample.

From V the trimming removes 6 bases and from J it removes 2 bases, while the gene matches leave 10 bases of the junction unaccounted for. There are 16 amino acids in the CDR3, from cysteine to phenylalanine inclusive. Only the CDR3 portion is preserved as DNA: 48 bases, with reading frame beginning at the first base. The donors were 40 or so Caucasian individuals from Russia, aged roughly 6 to 100 years, who were systemically healthy. Each donor gave 8 to 10 milliliters of peripheral blood, collected into EDTA-treated Vacutainer tubes. Ficoll-Paque density-gradient centrifugation was used to isolate PBMCs, with at least 6.5 million obtained per sample. Trizol reagent was used to extract total RNA from the PBMCs, yielding at least 5.5 micrograms per sample. The percentages of naive CD45RAhigh/CD27high T cells were determined by flow cytometry on a PBMC aliquot from every donor.

The sequenced sample was blood. The sequence joins TRBV12-3 or TRBV12-4 to TRBJ2-1; 7 of the junction bases match TRBD1. This sequence was found in a man in his 60s in good health. The CDR3 sequence is CASSSEVDRPYNEQFF. The bases read TGTGCCAGCAGCTCCGAAGTGGACAGGCCCTACAATGAGCAGTTCTTC.